This TCR beta chain was observed in a study of blood T cells in healthy people across ages. With a J-beta primer mix and a sample-barcoded 5' primer, a second PCR ran about 7 to 11 cycles. TCRdb re-analysed the 5' RACE reads in MiXCR, keeping a single row per CDR3 protein. Of some 1.5 million distinct CDR3 sequences detected, approximately 42% appear once; the ten largest clones hold 4%. Trimming removed 5 bases from V and 3 bases from J, with 17 bases in between. There are 15 residues in the CDR3. Germline V gene data show CDR1 as SGHTA and CDR2 as FQGNSA. This clonotype was detected a few times. The sequencing sample was made of blood. This TCR came from a woman younger than 35 in good health. The J gene is TRBJ2-7, the V gene TRBV7-2, with D maybe TRBD2 (6 bases). CDR3 loop: CASSPGVFSLYEQYF. In nucleotides, the CDR3 is TGTGCCAGCAGCCCGGGGGTCTTCTCTCTCTACGAGCAGTACTTC.